Listed below are T cell receptor beta chains from one sample, sequenced in a study of T cell responses to AZD1222 COVID-19 vaccine. Assay: immunoSEQ multiplex PCR; the TCRdb copy retains only in-frame clones and omits some. Here the sample spans about 110,000 clones, roughly 89% being singletons. Sequenced here: peripheral blood, sampled 28 days after the second AZD1222 dose. The receptors here all came from an adult who received the AZD1222 COVID-19 vaccine. CDR3s include the opening cysteine and the closing phenylalanine or tryptophan. The D gene is left open where the match is weak. Clone size is not always given. Where it is, it says once, few, many or a class for expanded clones.

>TRBD1|.|TRBJ2-7|TRBV29-1
CSVEDPGGSSYEQYF
TGCAGCGTTGAAGATCCAGGGGGAAGCTCCTACGAGCAGTACTTC
>.|.|TRBJ2-5|TRBV30
CAWSVPGGWGRETQYF
TGTGCCTGGAGTGTACCTGGGGGCTGGGGTCGAGAGACCCAGTACTTC
>.|.|TRBJ2-7|TRBV3-1/TRBV3-2
CASSQELGYEQYF
TGTGCCAGCAGCCAAGAATTAGGCTACGAGCAGTACTTC
>.|.|TRBJ2-1|TRBV9
CASSETGHPYNEQFF
TGTGCCAGCAGCGAGACGGGACATCCTTACAATGAGCAGTTCTTC
>.|.|TRBJ1-1|TRBV15
CATSRGGQMNTEAFF
TGTGCCACCAGCAGAGGGGGGCAGATGAACACTGAAGCTTTCTTT
>TRBD2|.|TRBJ2-7|TRBV11-3
CASSLRGGASYEQYF
TGTGCCAGCAGCTTGCGCGGGGGGGCGTCCTACGAGCAGTACTTC
>.|.|TRBJ1-2|TRBV29-1
CSVGRLGPGYTF
TGCAGCGTTGGTCGTCTGGGGCCTGGCTACACCTTC
>TRBD2|.|TRBJ2-3|TRBV28
CASKGLAGGYTDTQYF
TGTGCCAGCAAGGGACTAGCGGGGGGGTACACAGATACGCAGTATTTT
>.|.|TRBJ2-7|TRBV5-1
CASSLAEGTVSYEQYF
TGCGCCAGCAGCTTGGCTGAGGGGACCGTTTCCTACGAGCAGTACTTC
>.|.|TRBJ1-2|TRBV6-6
CASSSSGTYHPYGYTF
TGTGCCAGCAGTTCCTCCGGGACTTATCATCCCTATGGCTACACCTTC
>TRBD1|.|TRBJ1-1|TRBV7-2
CASSLPRGTGENTEAFF
TGTGCCAGCAGCTTACCTAGGGGAACAGGGGAGAACACTGAAGCTTTCTTT
>.|.|TRBJ2-3|TRBV7-9
CASSHEKDRHTQYF
TGTGCCAGCAGTCACGAAAAAGACCGCCATACGCAGTATTTT
>TRBD2|.|TRBJ2-3|TRBV7-2
CASSLVASGILTDTQYF
TGTGCCAGCAGCTTAGTGGCTAGCGGGATATTGACAGATACGCAGTATTTT
>.|.|TRBJ1-2|TRBV7-9
CASSLGRLPNTF
TGTGCCAGCAGCTTAGGACGGCTGCCTAACACCTTC
>TRBD1|.|TRBJ1-1|TRBV10-3
CAISGRQGLNTEAFF
TGTGCCATCAGTGGGCGACAGGGTCTGAACACTGAAGCTTTCTTT
>.|.|TRBJ1-2|TRBV6-5
CASTKGPANYGYTF
TGTGCCAGCACCAAGGGACCAGCTAACTATGGCTACACCTTC
>TRBD1|.|TRBJ1-1|TRBV19
CASSIKDRPLLMNTEAFF
TGTGCCAGTAGTATAAAGGACAGGCCGTTACTAATGAACACTGAAGCTTTCTTT
>.|few|TRBJ2-7|TRBV29-1
CSVEEGYEQYF
TGCAGCGTTGAAGAGGGCTACGAGCAGTACTTC
>TRBD2|.|TRBJ2-1|TRBV6-2/TRBV6-3
CASSYRPRGGRGNEQFF
TGTGCCAGCAGTTACCGACCTCGGGGGGGGCGTGGCAATGAGCAGTTCTTC
>.|.|TRBJ2-7|TRBV5-1
CASSGFSPLEQYF
TGCGCCAGCAGCGGGTTTTCCCCCCTCGAGCAGTACTTC
>TRBD1|.|TRBJ1-5|TRBV6-9
CASSPRLDRGYSNQPQHF
TGTGCCAGCAGTCCAAGACTGGACAGGGGATATAGCAATCAGCCCCAGCATTTT
>TRBD1|once|TRBJ1-5|TRBV25-1
CASSGGQETNRHNQPQHF
TGTGCCAGCAGTGGGGGACAGGAGACCAATAGGCACAATCAGCCCCAGCATTTT
>.|.|TRBJ1-5|TRBV5-6
CASSDGLGSLQPQHF
TGTGCCAGCAGCGACGGTCTTGGGAGCCTACAGCCCCAGCATTTT
>.|.|TRBJ1-6|TRBV5-1
CASSLGRSSYNSPLHF
TGCGCCAGCAGCTTGGGAAGAAGCTCCTATAATTCACCCCTCCACTTT
>.|.|TRBJ2-1|TRBV7-2
CASSLVGGADLENEQFF
TGTGCCAGCAGCTTAGTCGGCGGGGCCGATTTGGAAAATGAGCAGTTCTTC
>.|.|TRBJ1-5|TRBV12-3/TRBV12-4
CASSIDQPQHF
TGTGCCAGCAGCATAGATCAGCCCCAGCATTTT
>TRBD1|.|TRBJ2-7|TRBV2
CASSGTGAAYEQYF
TGTGCCAGCAGTGGGACAGGGGCCGCCTACGAGCAGTACTTC